This T cell receptor (beta chain) was obtained from a study of T cell responses to AZD1222 COVID-19 vaccine. TCRdb's table, derived via immunoSEQ multiplex PCR, lists solely in-frame clones and lacks some. The sample consists of 100,000 to 150,000 clones, approximately 91% of them appearing once. Notes on the study in general: With two AZD1222 doses given, Spike-specific TCR breadth and depth both rose. Mostly white British, mostly female donors; authors suggested clonal diversity may be underestimated.

A word on this clone: What it recognizes is unknown.

Germline assignment: CDR1 SNHLY and CDR2 FYNNEI. V trimming: 0 bases; J trimming: 8 bases; junction bases outside the gene matches: 5. The CDR3 length is 14 residues. The chain carries TRBV2 and TRBJ2-7; 9 bases match TRBD1. Sequencing was performed on peripheral blood, taken 28 days after the second AZD1222 dose. The TCR originated in an adult who received the AZD1222 COVID-19 vaccine. The CDR3, as DNA: TGTGCCAGCAGTGAAGCAGGTGGACAGGGGAAGCAGTACTTC. Protein sequence: CASSEAGGQGKQYF.